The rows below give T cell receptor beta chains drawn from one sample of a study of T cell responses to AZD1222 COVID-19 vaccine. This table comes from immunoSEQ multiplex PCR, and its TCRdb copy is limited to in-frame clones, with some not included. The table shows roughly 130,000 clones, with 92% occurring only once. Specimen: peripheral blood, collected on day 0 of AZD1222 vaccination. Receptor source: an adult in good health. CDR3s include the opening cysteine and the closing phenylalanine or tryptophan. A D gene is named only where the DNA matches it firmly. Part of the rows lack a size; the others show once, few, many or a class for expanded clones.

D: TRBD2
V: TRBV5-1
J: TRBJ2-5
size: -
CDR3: CASSSNFWGSGGALGIQETQYF
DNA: TGCGCCAGCAGCTCTAACTTTTGGGGTAGCGGGGGGGCGCTAGGAATCCAAGAGACCCAGTACTTC

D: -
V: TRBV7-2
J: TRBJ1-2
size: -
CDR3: CASSLAGTYGYTF
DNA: TGTGCCAGCAGCTTAGCCGGGACCTATGGCTACACCTTC

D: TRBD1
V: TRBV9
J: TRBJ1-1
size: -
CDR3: CASSGRQGNTEAFF
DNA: TGTGCCAGCAGCGGGCGACAGGGCAACACTGAAGCTTTCTTT

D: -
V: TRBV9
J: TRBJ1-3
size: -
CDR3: CASSVGQSGNTIYF
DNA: TGTGCCAGCAGCGTAGGGCAATCTGGAAACACCATATATTTT

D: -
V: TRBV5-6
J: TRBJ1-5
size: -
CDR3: CASSLVGVQPQHF
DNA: TGTGCCAGCAGCTTGGTAGGGGTCCAGCCCCAGCATTTT

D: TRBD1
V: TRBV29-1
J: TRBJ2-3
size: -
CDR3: CSVPTGGSTDTQYF
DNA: TGCAGCGTGCCTACAGGGGGGAGCACAGATACGCAGTATTTT

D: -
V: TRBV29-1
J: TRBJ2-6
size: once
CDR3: CSGRTSGANVLTF
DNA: TGCAGCGGCCGGACCTCTGGGGCCAACGTCCTGACTTTC

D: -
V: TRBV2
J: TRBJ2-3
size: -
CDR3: CASISMPSTDTQYF
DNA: TGTGCCAGCATCTCAATGCCTAGCACAGATACGCAGTATTTT

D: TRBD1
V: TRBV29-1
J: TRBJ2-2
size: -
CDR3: CSGTGAGTGELFF
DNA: TGCAGCGGTACAGGGGCTGGGACCGGGGAGCTGTTTTTT

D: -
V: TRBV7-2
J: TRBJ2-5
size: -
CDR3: CASSLDSAQETQYF
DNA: TGTGCCAGCAGCTTAGACAGTGCACAAGAGACCCAGTACTTC

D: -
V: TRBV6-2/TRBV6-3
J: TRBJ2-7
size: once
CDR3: CASSAHRSYEQYF
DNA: TGTGCCAGCAGTGCCCACAGGTCCTACGAGCAGTACTTC

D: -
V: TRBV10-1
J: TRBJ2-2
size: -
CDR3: CASSEGEFTGELFF
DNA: TGCGCCAGCAGTGAAGGGGAGTTCACCGGGGAGCTGTTTTTT

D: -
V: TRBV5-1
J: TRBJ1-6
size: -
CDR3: CASSGDSDSPLHF
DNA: TGCGCCAGCAGCGGGGACTCCGATTCACCCCTCCACTTT

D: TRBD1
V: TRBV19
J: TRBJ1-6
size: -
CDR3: CASSALGQGNSPLHF
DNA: TGTGCCAGTAGTGCCCTAGGACAGGGGAATTCACCCCTCCACTTT

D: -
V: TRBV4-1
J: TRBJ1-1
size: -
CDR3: CASSQARERNTEAFF
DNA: TGCGCCAGCAGTCAAGCGCGAGAGAGGAACACTGAAGCTTTCTTT

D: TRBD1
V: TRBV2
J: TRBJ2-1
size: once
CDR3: CASSRTGFSGEQFF
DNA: TGTGCCAGCAGTCGGACAGGGTTTTCGGGTGAGCAGTTCTTC

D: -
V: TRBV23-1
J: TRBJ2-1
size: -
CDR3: CASSQSRVAAYEQFF
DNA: TGCGCCAGCAGTCAATCGAGGGTAGCGGCATATGAGCAGTTCTTC

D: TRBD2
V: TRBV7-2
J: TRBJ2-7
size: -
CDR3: CASSFRLAGGYEQYF
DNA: TGTGCCAGCAGCTTCCGACTAGCGGGGGGATACGAGCAGTACTTC

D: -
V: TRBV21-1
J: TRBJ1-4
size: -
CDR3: CASSKVVTGITNEKLFF
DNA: TGTGCCAGCAGCAAAGTAGTTACAGGGATAACTAATGAAAAACTGTTTTTT

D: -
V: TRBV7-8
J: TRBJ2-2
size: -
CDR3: CASSLGFARAGELFF
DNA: TGTGCCAGCAGCTTAGGATTCGCCCGGGCCGGGGAGCTGTTTTTT

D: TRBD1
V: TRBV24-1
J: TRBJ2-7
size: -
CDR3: CATSGPETGESSYEQYF
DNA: TGTGCCACCAGTGGACCCGAGACAGGGGAAAGCTCCTACGAGCAGTACTTC

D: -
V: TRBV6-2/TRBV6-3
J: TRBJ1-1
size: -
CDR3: CASGRRAANTEAFF
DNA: TGTGCCAGCGGCCGCAGGGCAGCAAACACTGAAGCTTTCTTT

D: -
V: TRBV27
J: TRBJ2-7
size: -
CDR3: CASSLSIIGAGSYEQYF
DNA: TGTGCCAGCAGTTTATCGATAATTGGGGCGGGATCCTACGAGCAGTACTTC

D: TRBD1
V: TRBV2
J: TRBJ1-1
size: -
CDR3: CASRGQTNTEAFF
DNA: TGTGCCAGCAGGGGACAGACGAACACTGAAGCTTTCTTT

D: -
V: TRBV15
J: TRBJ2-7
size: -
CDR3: CATSSFREQYF
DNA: TGTGCCACCAGTTCTTTTCGCGAGCAGTACTTC

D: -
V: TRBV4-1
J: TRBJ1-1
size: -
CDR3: CASSQGNTEAFF
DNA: TGCGCCAGCAGCCAAGGAAACACTGAAGCTTTCTTT

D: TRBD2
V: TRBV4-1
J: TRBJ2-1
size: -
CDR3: CASSQDGTASGGADEQFF
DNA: TGCGCCAGCAGCCAAGATGGGACAGCTAGCGGGGGGGCCGATGAGCAGTTCTTC

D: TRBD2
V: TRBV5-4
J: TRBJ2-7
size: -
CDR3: CASSFRSSGSYEQYF
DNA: TGTGCCAGCAGCTTCCGGTCTAGCGGGAGCTACGAGCAGTACTTC

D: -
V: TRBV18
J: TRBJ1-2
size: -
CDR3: CASSPVAGGLDGYTF
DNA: TGTGCCAGCTCACCGGTAGCGGGGGGCTTGGATGGCTACACCTTC

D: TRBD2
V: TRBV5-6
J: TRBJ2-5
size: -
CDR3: CASSQFRLAGGHETQYF
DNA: TGTGCCAGCAGCCAGTTTAGGCTAGCGGGGGGGCACGAGACCCAGTACTTC

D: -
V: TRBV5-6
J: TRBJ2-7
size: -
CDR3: CASSSGVTYEQYF
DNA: TGTGCCAGCAGCTCCGGGGTAACCTACGAGCAGTACTTC

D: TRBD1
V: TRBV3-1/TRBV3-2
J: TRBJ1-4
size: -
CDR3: CASSPRPPRGLAATNEKLFF
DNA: TGTGCCAGCAGCCCCCGGCCGCCCAGGGGGCTAGCTGCAACTAATGAAAAACTGTTTTTT

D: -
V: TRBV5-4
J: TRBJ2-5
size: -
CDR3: CASSFLRGSETQYF
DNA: TGTGCCAGCAGCTTTCTCAGGGGTTCAGAGACCCAGTACTTC

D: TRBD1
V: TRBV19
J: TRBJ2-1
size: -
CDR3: CASKKTGGGVQREFF
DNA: TGTGCCAGTAAGAAAACAGGGGGCGGGGTACAGAGGGAGTTCTTC

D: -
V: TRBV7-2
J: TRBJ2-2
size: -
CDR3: CASSLGGSANTGELFF
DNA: TGTGCCAGCAGCTTAGGGGGAAGTGCGAACACCGGGGAGCTGTTTTTT

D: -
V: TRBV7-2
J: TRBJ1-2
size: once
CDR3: CASSLVPGGRVGYTF
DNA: TGTGCCAGCAGCTTAGTCCCGGGGGGTCGAGTTGGCTACACCTTC

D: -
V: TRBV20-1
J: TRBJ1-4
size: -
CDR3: CSASDSGTTNEKLFF
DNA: TGCAGTGCTAGTGACAGCGGCACAACTAATGAAAAACTGTTTTTT

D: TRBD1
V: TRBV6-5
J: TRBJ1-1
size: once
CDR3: CASSLRGLEGSEAFF
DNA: TGTGCCAGCAGTCTCAGGGGGCTTGAAGGGTCTGAAGCTTTCTTT

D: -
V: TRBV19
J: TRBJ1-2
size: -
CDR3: CASSIEGGLENGYTF
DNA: TGTGCCAGTAGTATAGAGGGGGGCTTGGAGAATGGCTACACCTTC

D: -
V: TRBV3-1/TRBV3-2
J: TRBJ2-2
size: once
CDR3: CASSHAAWGGELFF
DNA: TGTGCCAGCAGCCACGCCGCATGGGGGGGGGAGCTGTTTTTT

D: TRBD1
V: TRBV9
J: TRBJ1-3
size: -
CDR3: CASSGDSSGNTIYF
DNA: TGTGCCAGCAGCGGGGACAGTTCTGGAAACACCATATATTTT

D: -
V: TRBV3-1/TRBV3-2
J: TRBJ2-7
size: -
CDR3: CASSQRGHEPYF
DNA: TGTGCCAGCAGCCAGAGGGGCCACGAGCCCTACTTC